A single sample gave rise to the 26 T cell receptor beta chains below, sequenced in a study of cytomegalovirus exposure and HLA in healthy donors. The PCR ran on 60 Vbeta and 13 Jbeta primers. The assay was immunoSEQ multiplex PCR, and TCRdb's table has in-frame clones only and misses some. The sample includes 150,000 to 200,000 clones, 70% to 80% seen only once; the top ten take roughly 1.4%. Sequencing was performed on PBMCs. These receptors were obtained from a woman aged 30 to 39 in good health and CMV-seropositive.

The gene calls are TRBV30 and TRBJ2-3; possible D gene TRBD1, 6 bases. CDR3 length: 17 amino acids. Germline CDR1 is GTSNPN and CDR2 is SVGIG (reference sequence). The germline V and J ends were trimmed by 0 bases and 2 bases, with 18 bases remaining between them. The CDR3 DNA sequence: TGTGCCTGGAGTGTACCTAACGGTGGGGGCCTCACAGATACGCAGTATTTT. Translated: CAWSVPNGGGLTDTQYF.

V and J are TRBV5-4 and TRBJ2-3, with 8 bases identical to TRBD2. The CDR3 sequence is 16 residues long. After removal of 2 bases from V and 2 bases from J, the junction contained 7 bases not matched to a gene. Germline V gene sequence: CDR1 SGHNT, CDR2 YYREEE (reference sequence). CDR3 in amino acids: CASSFGGGRTTDTQYF. The DNA for the CDR3 is TGTGCCAGCAGCTTTGGGGGCGGGAGGACCACAGATACGCAGTATTTT.

CDR3 amino acids: CASSFRQGLRSEGYTF. The CDR3 nucleotides read TGTGCCAGCAGCTTCCGACAGGGTCTAAGAAGCGAAGGCTACACCTTC. The chain uses TRBV7-4 and TRBJ1-2, with 7 bases fitting TRBD1. Germline loops: CDR1 SGHVT, CDR2 SQSDAQ. The CDR3 has 16 amino acids. The J segment lost 8 bases and the V segment lost 3 bases, leaving 15 bases of the junction unmatched. The variable domain in full, with the rest retrieved from reference TRBV7-4 and TRBJ1-2, is GAGVSQSPRYKVAKRGRDVALRCDSISGHVTLYWYRQTLGQGSEVLTYSQSDAQRDKSGRPSGRFSAERPERSVSTLKIQRTEQGDSAVYLCASSFRQGLRSEGYTFGSGTRLTVV.

The rearrangement joins TRBV10-2 to TRBJ2-5, with D unclear. The end of the DNA aligns better with TRBJ2-7, so the J call may be wrong. Germline CDR1 reads WSHSY; CDR2 reads SAAADI. The CDR3 consists of 13 residues. CDR3 coding DNA: TGCGCCAGCAGTGAGTCGAGCGTCTTCGAGCAGTACTTC. Encoded protein: CASSESSVFEQYF.

The rearrangement joins TRBV5-1 to TRBJ1-2; TRBD1 agrees at 8 bases. CDR1 and CDR2 (germline): SGHRS, YFSETQ. The CDR3 totals 14 residues. The V and J ends lost 7 bases and 13 bases, in that order; junction bases with no gene match: 18. The CDR3 here is CASLTMPGQELGTF. CDR3 DNA: TGCGCCAGCTTGACGATGCCGGGACAGGAGTTAGGCACCTTC.

This rearrangement joins TRBV14 to TRBJ2-3; 7 nucleotides line up with TRBD2. Unmatched junction bases numbered 8, after V lost 4 bases and J lost 1 base. This CDR3 has 16 residues. Germline V CDR1 and CDR2: SGHDN, FVKESK. CDR3 sequence reads: CASSPQKAGRTDTQYF. In DNA, the CDR3 is TGTGCCAGCAGCCCCCAGAAAGCGGGGCGCACAGATACGCAGTATTTT. The full variable domain, its missing parts supplied by reference TRBV14 and TRBJ2-3, is EAGVTQFPSHSVIEKGQTVTLRCDPISGHDNLYWYRRVMGKEIKFLLHFVKESKQDESGMPNNRFLAERTGGTYSTLKVQPAELEDSGVYFCASSPQKAGRTDTQYFGPGTRLTVL.

This clone has only a few counts. The chain joins TRBV6-1 to TRBJ2-3; 7 nucleotides align to TRBD1. This CDR3 has 14 amino acids. Unmatched junction bases numbered 10, after V lost 6 bases and J lost 7 bases. Per the germline V gene, CDR1 is MNHNS and CDR2 is SASEGT. The CDR3, as DNA: TGTGCCAGCAGGCCGGGACAGTCTTTCAATACGCAGTATTTT. Encoded protein: CASRPGQSFNTQYF.

The chain carries TRBV6-1 and TRBJ2-5; D ambiguous. The assigned J gene may be wrong: the sequence end matches TRBJ2-7 better. Germline lookup yields CDR1 MNHNS and CDR2 SASEGT. CDR3 size: 14 residues. For the CDR3, the DNA is TGTGCCAGCAGTGAAGACAGCCAACCTTACGAGCAGTACTTC. It encodes CASSEDSQPYEQYF.

The V gene is TRBV6-5, the J gene TRBJ2-3, with D hard to call. The germline V gene encodes CDR1 MNHEY and CDR2 SVGAGI. V was pared by 10 bases and J by 1 base, with 9 bases between. The CDR3 totals 12 residues. DNA for the CDR3: TGTGCCACCAACAGAGGCACAGATACGCAGTATTTT. Its translation is CATNRGTDTQYF.

This clone occurred a few times. The J gene is TRBJ1-1, the V gene TRBV21-1. TRBV21-1 is a documented pseudogene. This CDR3 is 16 amino acids long. This chain's CDR3 is CASSKEAGKRDTEAFF. The CDR3 region has the DNA TGTGCCAGCAGCAAAGAAGCGGGAAAAAGGGACACTGAAGCTTTCTTT.

The chain links TRBV10-2 to TRBJ2-1; TRBD2 matches at 8 bases. Germline V gene lookup returns CDR1 WSHSY and CDR2 SAAADI. This CDR3 is built from 16 residues. V dropped 5 bases and J dropped 2; count of bases not matched to a gene: 8. The CDR3 coding sequence is TGCGCCAGCAGTCGCGGGGGGCGGGCTGCCTACAATGAGCAGTTCTTC. This gives the protein CASSRGGRAAYNEQFF.

The J gene is TRBJ1-5, the V gene TRBV23-1; 8 bases are shared with TRBD1. TRBV23-1 is assigned to the ORF class and has an uncertain function. The trim removed 0 bases at V and 4 bases at J, leaving 14 bases unmatched. This CDR3 region has 19 residues. The CDR3 DNA reads as TGCGCCAGCAGTCAATCAGAAGACCCGGGACAGGAGATTAATCAGCCCCAGCATTTT. Its translation: CASSQSEDPGQEINQPQHF.

This chain links TRBV6-6 with TRBJ2-5, with 10 bases lining up with TRBD1. Germline-derived CDR1 and CDR2 are MNHNY and SVGAGI (reference sequence). The V segment lost 2 bases and the J segment 1 base; nucleotides outside the gene matches: 1. The CDR3 has 15 residues. Here the CDR3 reads CASSYGQGVQETQYF. The CDR3 nucleotides are TGTGCCAGCAGTTACGGACAGGGGGTCCAAGAGACCCAGTACTTC.

The chain carries TRBV7-3 and TRBJ1-1; a possible D gene is TRBD1 (6 bases). Germline V gives CDR1 SGHTA, CDR2 FQGTGA. CDR3 size: 14 residues. V shed 5 bases and J shed 7 bases, with 17 bases lying between them. The CDR3 reads CASSATGGADEAFF. CDR3 DNA sequence: TGTGCCAGCAGCGCCACGGGGGGCGCGGATGAAGCTTTCTTT. Full variable domain (rest looked up from reference TRBV7-3 and TRBJ1-1): GAGVSQTPSNKVTEKGKYVELRCDPISGHTALYWYRQSLGQGPEFLIYFQGTGAADDSGLPNDRFFAVRPEGSVSTLKIQRTERGDSAVYLCASSATGGADEAFFGQGTRLTVV.

This clone occurred a few times. The chain carries TRBV28 and TRBJ2-1; TRBD2 is a possible D gene (6 bases). CDR1 is MDHEN, CDR2 SYDVKM, per germline. This CDR3 spans 15 amino acids. The V end lost 5 bases, the J end lost 15 bases, and 26 bases lay between the germline ends. CDR3 nucleotide sequence: TGTGCCAGCAGTCCCGTTTCCCGAGACCGGGACTCAGGGTTCTTC. This translates into CASSPVSRDRDSGFF.

This clone appeared a few times. The V and J genes are TRBV9 and TRBJ1-4; 7 bases align to TRBD1. Germline values: CDR1 SGDLS, CDR2 YYNGEE. The CDR3 has 12 amino acids. V lost 3 bases and J lost 8; bases outside the gene matches: 1. The CDR3 loop reads CASSAGGEKLFF. In DNA, the CDR3 is TGTGCCAGCAGCGCAGGGGGGGAAAAACTGTTTTTT.

The sample holds a few counts of this clone. The chain uses TRBV9 and TRBJ2-2; no definite D call. This CDR3 region has 15 residues. With 0 bases removed from V and 0 bases from J, the gap between germline ends came to 6 bases. The V gene's germline CDR1 is SGDLS and CDR2 YYNGEE. In DNA, the CDR3 is TGTGCCAGCAGCGTAGTGTCAACGAACACCGGGGAGCTGTTTTTT. This sequence encodes CASSVVSTNTGELFF.

V gene TRBV7-9 combines with J gene TRBJ1-3; weak D call: TRBD1 (6 bases). Trimming removed 5 bases at V and 4 bases at J, with 15 bases between. The CDR3 extends over 15 amino acids. Germline V gives CDR1 SEHNR, CDR2 FQNEAQ (reference sequence). The chain's CDR3 is CASSHRQGSGNTIYF. CDR3 nucleotides: TGTGCCAGCAGCCACCGCCAGGGGTCCGGAAACACCATATATTTT. The entire variable domain, with the rest obtained from reference TRBV7-9 and TRBJ1-3, is as follows: DTGVSQNPRHKITKRGQNVTFRCDPISEHNRLYWYRQTLGQGPEFLTYFQNEAQLEKSRLLSDRFSAERPKGSFSTLEIQRTEQGDSAMYLCASSHRQGSGNTIYFGEGSWLTVV.

J is TRBJ1-2 and V is TRBV2; the D is unclear. The germline CDR1 and CDR2 sequences are SNHLY and FYNNEI. Trimming cost V 6 bases and J 5 bases, with 13 bases left between them. The CDR3 spans 13 residues. CDR3 residues: CASSEGARYGYTF. As DNA, the CDR3 is TGTGCCAGCAGCGAGGGCGCCAGGTATGGCTACACCTTC.

This clone was seen a few times. The DNA of the CDR3 is TGTGCCAGCAGTTTCCGTCCCTACGAGCAGTACTTC. This translates into CASSFRPYEQYF. This chain uses TRBV28 with TRBJ2-7, with D hard to call. V was shortened by 3 bases and J by 2 bases, with 5 bases between the two germline ends. CDR1 is MDHEN and CDR2 is SYDVKM in the germline V gene. The CDR3 spans 12 residues. Full variable domain (remainder filled in from reference TRBV28 and TRBJ2-7): DVKVTQSSRYLVKRTGEKVFLECVQDMDHENMFWYRQDPGLGLRLIYFSYDVKMKEKGDIPEGYSVSREKKERFSLILESASTNQTSMYLCASSFRPYEQYFGPGTRLTVT.

The chain employs TRBV28 and TRBJ2-1; TRBD2 aligns across 14 bases. CDR3 length equals 18 residues. Germline lookup yields CDR1 MDHEN and CDR2 SYDVKM. Trimming cost V 5 bases and J 2 bases; bases outside gene matches: 8. Here the CDR3 DNA reads TGTGCCAGCAGTGTCTCCGGGACTAGCGGGAGTACCTACAATGAGCAGTTCTTC. Protein: CASSVSGTSGSTYNEQFF.

The V call is TRBV10-1, the J call TRBJ2-3, with 12 bases lining up with TRBD2. The length of the CDR3 is 17 residues. The germline V gene encodes CDR1 WNHNN and CDR2 SYGVQD (reference sequence). Trimming cost V 5 bases and J 4 bases; bases outside gene matches: 10. CDR3 bases: TGCGCCAGCAGTAAACTAGCGGGAGGCGCGGGCCCAGATACGCAGTATTTT. It yields the protein CASSKLAGGAGPDTQYF.

A word on this clone: The junction and the germline gene differ at one end; a read error may be behind it. The V call is TRBV28, the J call TRBJ1-2; maybe TRBD1 (5 bases). CDR1 is MDHEN, CDR2 SYDVKM, per germline. The CDR3 loop spans 14 amino acids. The CDR3 region is CASSLAGRLGGYIF. In DNA form, the CDR3 reads TGTGCCAGCAGTTTAGCAGGGCGTCTGGGAGGCTACATCTTC.

The DNA of the CDR3 is TGTGCCAGCAGCTCCACTCCTAGCGGGAGTTTCGGTGAGCAGTTCTTC. Protein product: CASSSTPSGSFGEQFF. The chain links TRBV7-6 to TRBJ2-1; 10 nucleotides match TRBD2. The CDR3 runs to 16 residues. Germline V lookup: CDR1 SGHVS, CDR2 FNYEAQ. V was pared by 4 bases and J by 9 bases, with 12 bases of the junction left unmatched.

The sample holds one count of this clone. The chain joins TRBV7-3 to TRBJ1-5; D not resolved. This CDR3 is built from 13 residues. V dropped 1 base and J dropped 6 bases, with 7 bases sitting between them. Germline CDR1 and CDR2: SGHTA and FQGTGA. Here the CDR3 DNA reads TGTGCCAGCAGCTTAAATCGCAGTCAGCCCCAGCATTTT. Amino acid sequence: CASSLNRSQPQHF.

The chain is built from TRBV28 and TRBJ2-2, with D possibly matching TRBD2 (7 bases). V shed 2 bases and J shed 5 bases, with 18 bases lying between them. The CDR3 contains 17 residues. Germline values: CDR1 MDHEN, CDR2 SYDVKM. CDR3 in amino acids: CASSLIGRGALTGELFF. CDR3 sequence (DNA): TGTGCCAGCAGTTTAATAGGGAGGGGGGCGCTGACCGGGGAGCTGTTTTTT.